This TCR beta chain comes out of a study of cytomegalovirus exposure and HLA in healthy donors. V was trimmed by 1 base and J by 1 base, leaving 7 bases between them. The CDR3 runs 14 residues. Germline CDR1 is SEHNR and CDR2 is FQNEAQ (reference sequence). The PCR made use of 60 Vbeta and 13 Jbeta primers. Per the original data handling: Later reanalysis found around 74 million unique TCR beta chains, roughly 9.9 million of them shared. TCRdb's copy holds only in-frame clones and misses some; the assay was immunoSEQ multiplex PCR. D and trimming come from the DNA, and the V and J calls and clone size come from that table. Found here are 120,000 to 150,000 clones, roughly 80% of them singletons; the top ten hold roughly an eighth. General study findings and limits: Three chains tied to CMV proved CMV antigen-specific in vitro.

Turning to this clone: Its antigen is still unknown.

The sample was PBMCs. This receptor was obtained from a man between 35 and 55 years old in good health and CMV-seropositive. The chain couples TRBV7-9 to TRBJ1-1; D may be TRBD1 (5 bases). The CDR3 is CASSLETGNTEAFF. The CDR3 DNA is TGTGCCAGCAGCTTAGAAACAGGGAACACTGAAGCTTTCTTT.